The 21 T cell receptor beta chains reported below all come from one sample, sequenced in a study of blood T cell repertoires in COVID-19. Assay used: immunoSEQ multiplex PCR; TCRdb lists only in-frame clones, some missing. The profile shows fewer than 65,000 clones, roughly nine tenths of them singletons. Sequenced input: peripheral blood. The receptors were gathered from an older woman with active or convalescent COVID-19.

V usage is TRBV5-1 and J usage is TRBJ2-1; 7 nucleotides line up with TRBD1. The length of the CDR3 is 16 residues. Trimming took 0 bases from V and 0 from J; bases not matched to a gene: 3. The germline gives CDR1 SGHRS, CDR2 YFSETQ. The CDR3 loop is CASSLEGASSYNEQFF. CDR3 in DNA: TGCGCCAGCAGCTTGGAGGGGGCTAGCTCCTACAATGAGCAGTTCTTC. Using reference TRBV5-1 and TRBJ2-1 for the parts outside the CDR3, the full variable domain is KAGVTQTPRYLIKTRGQQVTLSCSPISGHRSVSWYQQTPGQGLQFLFEYFSETQRNKGNFPGRFSGRQFSNSRSEMNVSTLELGDSALYLCASSLEGASSYNEQFFGPGTRLTVL.

By frequency in the sample, this clone is medium-sized. The rearrangement joins TRBV7-3 to TRBJ2-3; TRBD2 agrees at 9 bases. CDR1 is SGHTA and CDR2 is FQGTGA in the germline V gene. The CDR3 has 16 amino acids. Losses at the gene ends were 5 bases for V and 2 bases for J; bases not matched to a gene: 8. The CDR3 region is CASSPQVAGATDTQYF. The CDR3 bases are TGTGCCAGCAGCCCCCAAGTAGCGGGGGCCACAGATACGCAGTATTTT.

The chain links TRBV9 to TRBJ1-5, with D maybe TRBD1 (6 bases). The germline CDR1 and CDR2 sequences are SGDLS and YYNGEE. The V and J ends lost 1 base and 1 base respectively, with 9 bases between them. This CDR3 contains 15 residues. DNA of the CDR3: TGTGCCAGCAGCGTAACAGGGTTCAGCAATCAGCCCCAGCATTTT. Translation gives CASSVTGFSNQPQHF. Complete variable domain (other parts from reference TRBV9 and TRBJ1-5): DSGVTQTPKHLITATGQRVTLRCSPRSGDLSVYWYQQSLDQGLQFLIQYYNGEERAKGNILERFSAQQFPDLHSELNLSSLELGDSALYFCASSVTGFSNQPQHFGDGTRLSIL.

The chain combines TRBV5-1 with TRBJ1-5, with TRBD1 matching 10 bases. This CDR3 has 13 amino acids. J lost 8 bases, V lost 5 bases, and 4 bases had no gene match. Germline values: CDR1 SGHRS, CDR2 YFSETQ. For the CDR3, the DNA is TGCGCCAGCAGATCCGGGACAGGGGAGCCCCAGCATTTT. This codes for CASRSGTGEPQHF.

The count of this clone is one. The chain carries TRBV6-5 and TRBJ2-3, with 7 bases lining up with TRBD1. Germline V lookup: CDR1 MNHEY, CDR2 SVGAGI. The CDR3 runs 13 residues. This chain's CDR3 is CATGYLRTDTQYF. The CDR3 coding sequence is TGTGCGACAGGGTACCTCCGCACAGATACGCAGTATTTT.

The chain couples TRBV6-4 to TRBJ2-2; 14 bases fit TRBD2. The CDR3 contains 15 residues. Germline V gene data show CDR1 as MRHNA and CDR2 as SNTAGT. V dropped 6 bases and J dropped 6; count of bases not matched to a gene: 3. The CDR3 DNA follows: TGTGCCAGCAGAGGGACTAGCGGGAGATCCGGGGAGCTGTTTTTT. It codes for CASRGTSGRSGELFF.

This clone has just one count. The chain is built from TRBV5-1 and TRBJ2-7, with 8 bases lining up with TRBD1. CDR3 length: 14 amino acids. After removal of 4 bases from V and 2 bases from J, the junction contained 5 bases not matched to a gene. Per germline, CDR1 SGHRS and CDR2 YFSETQ. The CDR3, as DNA: TGCGCCAGCAGCCACATGGGACAGGCCTACGAGCAGTACTTC. Encoded protein: CASSHMGQAYEQYF.

V gene TRBV5-5 combines with J gene TRBJ2-7; tentatively, D is TRBD1 (6 bases). Germline CDR1 SGHKS, CDR2 YYEKEE (reference sequence). CDR3 size: 15 residues. V lost 0 bases to trimming and J lost 3 bases, with 13 bases between them. As DNA, the CDR3 is TGTGCCAGCAGCTTGGCCCCAGGGGCCCACTACGAGCAGTACTTC. Its protein is CASSLAPGAHYEQYF.

This clone is a singleton in its sample. V is TRBV7-2 and J is TRBJ2-3; D remains ambiguous. V lost 3 bases, J lost 6 bases, and 4 bases lay in between. The CDR3 is 11 residues long. Germline CDR1 SGHTA, CDR2 FQGNSA. Here the CDR3 reads CASSFSDTQYF. Here the CDR3 DNA reads TGTGCCAGCAGCTTTAGCGATACGCAGTATTTT.

The gene calls are TRBV27 and TRBJ2-3; 8 bases are shared with TRBD2. The CDR3 totals 16 residues. V trimming: 6 bases; J trimming: 3 bases; junction bases outside the gene matches: 11. The germline V gene encodes CDR1 MNHEY and CDR2 SMNVEV (reference sequence). CDR3 amino acids: CASSPRGLGYTDTQYF. CDR3 coding DNA: TGTGCCAGCAGCCCACGGGGACTAGGATATACAGATACGCAGTATTTT.

Here the CDR3 reads CASSYFGVDTEAFF. The CDR3 nucleotides are TGTGCCAGCAGTTACTTCGGGGTAGACACTGAAGCTTTCTTT. The chain has TRBV6-6 and TRBJ1-1; D is uncertain. The CDR3 contains 14 residues. Germline CDR1 MNHNY, CDR2 SVGAGI (reference sequence). V lost 1 base to trimming and J lost 3 bases, with 9 bases between them.

This clone was observed a handful of times. The genes are TRBV5-1 and TRBJ1-2, with unresolved D. In germline, CDR1 is SGHRS, CDR2 YFSETQ. Trimming pared 1 base from V and 2 bases from J, leaving 12 bases between. The CDR3 contains 15 residues. CDR3 residues: CASSLSSGLNYGYTF. The CDR3 coding sequence is TGCGCCAGCAGCTTGTCGTCAGGACTCAACTATGGCTACACCTTC.

J is TRBJ2-3 and V is TRBV7-3; 9 bases are shared with TRBD2. V was pared by 3 bases and J by 3 bases, with 4 bases of the junction left unmatched. Germline CDR1 is SGHTA and CDR2 is FQGTGA. The CDR3 is 15 residues long. The CDR3 loop is CASSFYSGSTDTQYF. The CDR3 nucleotides read TGTGCCAGCAGCTTCTATAGCGGGAGTACAGATACGCAGTATTTT.

The genes are TRBV27 and TRBJ2-3; no clear D. This CDR3 contains 13 residues. Germline V gives CDR1 MNHEY, CDR2 SMNVEV (reference sequence). V lost 2 bases and J lost 0, with 3 bases in between. The CDR3 reads CASSLLSTDTQYF. Written as DNA, the CDR3 is TGTGCCAGCAGTTTACTCAGCACAGATACGCAGTATTTT.

This chain uses TRBV5-5 with TRBJ2-3; 7 bases match TRBD1. CDR3 length: 15 amino acids. With 5 bases clipped from V and 4 bases from J, the junction kept 10 bases outside the gene matches. In germline, CDR1 is SGHKS, CDR2 YYEKEE (reference sequence). CDR3 amino acids: CASRLRQGGSDTQYF. The CDR3 DNA follows: TGTGCCAGCAGGTTACGACAGGGTGGGTCAGATACGCAGTATTTT.

The chain uses TRBV28 and TRBJ2-3; TRBD1 matches at 8 bases. The CDR3 spans 15 residues. CDR1 is MDHEN and CDR2 is SYDVKM in the germline V gene. Trimming took 2 bases from V and 4 from J; bases not matched to a gene: 5. CDR3 nucleotide sequence: TGTGCCAGCAGTTTACTAGACAGGGGTCCAGATACGCAGTATTTT. Its translation: CASSLLDRGPDTQYF.

The chain joins TRBV7-9 to TRBJ1-2; D is unclear. This CDR3 has 14 amino acids. Trimming removed 4 bases from V and 2 bases from J, with 11 bases in between. Germline-derived CDR1 and CDR2 are SEHNR and FQNEAQ (reference sequence). CDR3 coding DNA: TGTGCCAGCAGCTCCATACAGACGAACTATGGCTACACCTTC. Translating gives CASSSIQTNYGYTF.

The rearrangement uses TRBV19 and TRBJ2-2; D remains unclear. Trimming stripped 2 bases from V and 5 bases from J, with 6 bases between. CDR1 and CDR2 (germline): LNHDA, SQIVND (reference sequence). The CDR3 runs to 13 residues. The CDR3 coding sequence is TGTGCCAGTAGTATACAGGTTACCGGGGAGCTGTTTTTT. It specifies CASSIQVTGELFF.

This chain joins TRBV7-9 and TRBJ1-2, with 7 bases lining up with TRBD1. Per the germline V gene, CDR1 is SEHNR and CDR2 is FQNEAQ (reference sequence). The CDR3 totals 18 residues. Germline trimming cut 5 bases from V and 0 bases from J; bases unmatched to any gene: 15. CDR3: CASSDVRQGGMSNYGYTF. CDR3 sequence (DNA): TGTGCCAGCAGCGACGTTAGACAGGGTGGGATGTCTAACTATGGCTACACCTTC.

V usage is TRBV6-5 and J usage is TRBJ1-4; unclear D gene. The V end was cut by 5 bases, the J end by 0 bases, with 10 bases between. Per the germline V gene, CDR1 is MNHEY and CDR2 is SVGAGI. This CDR3 has 15 amino acids. CDR3 sequence: CASSREGATNEKLFF. The CDR3 bases are TGTGCCAGCAGTCGCGAGGGTGCAACTAATGAAAAACTGTTTTTT.

The V call is TRBV10-2, the J call TRBJ2-7; D uncertain. Trimming took 6 bases from V and 2 from J, leaving 11 bases between them. Per germline, CDR1 WSHSY and CDR2 SAAADI. This CDR3 is built from 13 residues. For the CDR3, the DNA is TGCGCCAGCAGAGCCGGGTCCACCTACGAGCAGTACTTC. Translating gives CASRAGSTYEQYF.